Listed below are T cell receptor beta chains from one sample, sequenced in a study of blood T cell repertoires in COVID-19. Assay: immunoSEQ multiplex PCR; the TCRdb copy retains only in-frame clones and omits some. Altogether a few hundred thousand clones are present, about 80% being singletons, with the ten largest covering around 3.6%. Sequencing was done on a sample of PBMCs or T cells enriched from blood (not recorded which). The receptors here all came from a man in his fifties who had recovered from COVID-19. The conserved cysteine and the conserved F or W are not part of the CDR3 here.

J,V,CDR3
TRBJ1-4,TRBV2,ASRRLGTLNEKLF
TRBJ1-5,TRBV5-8,ASSLFAGVGNQPQH
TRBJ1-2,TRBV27,ASSAGDSFYGYT
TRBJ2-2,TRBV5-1,ASSFSVRGMGENTGELF
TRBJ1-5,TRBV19,ASSLKGGSNQPQH
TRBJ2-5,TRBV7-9,ASSLGERGGQETQY
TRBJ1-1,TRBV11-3,ASSLLAEAF
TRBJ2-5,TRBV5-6,ASSQMGLAGETQY
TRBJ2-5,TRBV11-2,ASSHGSTTNRETQY
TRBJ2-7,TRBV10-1,ASSDKTTLRSEQY
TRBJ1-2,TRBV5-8,ASSLTGANYGYT
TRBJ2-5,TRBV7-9,ASSPPFRLNRGETQY
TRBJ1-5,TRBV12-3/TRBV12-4,ASSQGGNQPQH
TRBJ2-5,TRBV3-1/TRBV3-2,ASSHIARRETQY
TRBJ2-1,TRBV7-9,ASSLAVAEGYEQF
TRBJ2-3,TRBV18,ASSPGEDTQY
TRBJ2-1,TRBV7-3,ASSLRLADNEQF
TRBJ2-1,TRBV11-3,ASSLYGGRRDNEQF
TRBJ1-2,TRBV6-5,ASSPTGTTYGYT
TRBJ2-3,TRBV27,ASLPGGTDTQY
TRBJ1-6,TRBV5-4,ASSVPGTGGNSPLH
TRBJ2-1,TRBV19,ASSIGSGNYNEQF
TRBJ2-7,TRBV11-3,ASSSLTSGSYEQY
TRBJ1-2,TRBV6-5,ASSYIGGHGYT
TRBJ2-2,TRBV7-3,ASSLTANTGELF
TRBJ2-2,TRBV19,ASSISRGSSTGELF
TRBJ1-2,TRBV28,ASSYAGANYGYT
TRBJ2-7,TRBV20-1,SASGGKRVYEQY
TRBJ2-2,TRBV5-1,ASEATGDNTGELF
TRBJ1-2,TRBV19,ASEGAGEGYT
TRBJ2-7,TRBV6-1,ASSEALVISSYEQY
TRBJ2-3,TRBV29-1,SVGGGQYTQY
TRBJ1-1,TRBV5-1,ASRGTTEAF
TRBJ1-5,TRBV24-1,ATSDHNRGEQQPQH
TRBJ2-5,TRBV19,ASSIRGGTETQY
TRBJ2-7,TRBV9,ASSVAPGQGAYEQY
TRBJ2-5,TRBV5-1,ASSLDWTEETQY
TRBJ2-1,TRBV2,ASSYSSGAPDNEQF
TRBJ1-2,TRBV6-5,ASRGDYGYT
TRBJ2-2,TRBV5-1,ASSTEDGGELF
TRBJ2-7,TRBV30,AWSEASGAYEQY
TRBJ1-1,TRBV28,ASSLWDGTGNTEAF
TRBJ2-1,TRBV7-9,ASSFGGNYNEQF
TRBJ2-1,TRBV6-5,ASSYIDEQF
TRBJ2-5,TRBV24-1,ATSRQETQY